The clone carrying this TCR beta chain is termed large. TCRdb fed the reads into MiXCR, producing one record per CDR3 protein. Here the sample spans about 16,000 distinct CDR3 sequences, roughly a third being singletons. The CDR3 is 15 amino acids. Per germline, CDR1 SGHTA and CDR2 FQGTGA. The rearrangement joins TRBV7-3 to TRBJ2-5; no clear D. The J call may be faulty, since TRBJ2-3 better matches the DNA end. Sequences were obtained from blood. This TCR was sampled from a human donor. The CDR3 reads CASSLRAPNTDTQYF. Here the CDR3 DNA reads TGTGCCAGCAGCTTACGAGCGCCGAACACAGATACGCAGTATTTT.